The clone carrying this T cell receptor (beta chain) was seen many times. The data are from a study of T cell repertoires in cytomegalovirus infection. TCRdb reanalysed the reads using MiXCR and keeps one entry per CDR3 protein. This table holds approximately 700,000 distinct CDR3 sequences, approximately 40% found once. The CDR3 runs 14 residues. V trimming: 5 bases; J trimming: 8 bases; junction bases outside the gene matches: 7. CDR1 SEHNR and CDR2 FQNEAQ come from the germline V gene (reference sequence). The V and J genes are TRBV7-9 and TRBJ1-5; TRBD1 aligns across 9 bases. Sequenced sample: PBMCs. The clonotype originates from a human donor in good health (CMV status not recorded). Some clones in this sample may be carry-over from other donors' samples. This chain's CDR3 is CASSPDRGDEPQHF. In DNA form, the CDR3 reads TGTGCCAGCAGCCCGGACAGGGGAGATGAGCCCCAGCATTTT.